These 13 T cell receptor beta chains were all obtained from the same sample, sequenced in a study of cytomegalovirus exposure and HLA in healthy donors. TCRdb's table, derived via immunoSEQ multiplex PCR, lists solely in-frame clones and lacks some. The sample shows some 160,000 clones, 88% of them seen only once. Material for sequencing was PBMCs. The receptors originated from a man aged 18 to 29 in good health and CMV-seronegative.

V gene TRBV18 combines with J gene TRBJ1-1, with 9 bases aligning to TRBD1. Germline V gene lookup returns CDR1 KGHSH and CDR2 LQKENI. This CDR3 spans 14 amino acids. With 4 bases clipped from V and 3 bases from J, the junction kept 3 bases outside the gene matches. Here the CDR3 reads CASSLGTGYTEAFF. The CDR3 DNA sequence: TGTGCCAGCTCACTTGGGACAGGGTACACTGAAGCTTTCTTT.

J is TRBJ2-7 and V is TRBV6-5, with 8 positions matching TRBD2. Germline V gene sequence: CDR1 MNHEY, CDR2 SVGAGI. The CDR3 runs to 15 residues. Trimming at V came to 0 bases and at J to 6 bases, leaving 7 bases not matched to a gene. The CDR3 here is CASSYSGTSVSEQYF. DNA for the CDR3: TGTGCCAGCAGTTACTCCGGGACTAGTGTCTCCGAGCAGTACTTC.

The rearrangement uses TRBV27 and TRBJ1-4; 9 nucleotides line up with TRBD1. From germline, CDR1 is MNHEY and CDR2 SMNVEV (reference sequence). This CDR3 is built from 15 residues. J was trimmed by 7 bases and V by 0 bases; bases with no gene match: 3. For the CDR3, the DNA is TGTGCCAGCAGTTTATCGACAGGGGGAGGTGAAAAACTGTTTTTT. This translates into CASSLSTGGGEKLFF.

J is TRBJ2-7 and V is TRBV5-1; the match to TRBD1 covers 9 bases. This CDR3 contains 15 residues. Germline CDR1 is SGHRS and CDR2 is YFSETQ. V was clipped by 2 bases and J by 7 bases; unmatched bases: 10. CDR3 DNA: TGCGCCAGCAGCTTCCCGACAGGGGGTACGGGGGAGCAGTACTTC. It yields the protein CASSFPTGGTGEQYF.

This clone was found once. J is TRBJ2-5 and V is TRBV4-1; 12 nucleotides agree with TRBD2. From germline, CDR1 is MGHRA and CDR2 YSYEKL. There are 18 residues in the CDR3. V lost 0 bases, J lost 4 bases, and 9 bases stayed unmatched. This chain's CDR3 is CASSQDTLAGGPRETQYF. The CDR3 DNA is TGCGCCAGCAGCCAAGACACCCTAGCGGGGGGGCCCCGAGAGACCCAGTACTTC.

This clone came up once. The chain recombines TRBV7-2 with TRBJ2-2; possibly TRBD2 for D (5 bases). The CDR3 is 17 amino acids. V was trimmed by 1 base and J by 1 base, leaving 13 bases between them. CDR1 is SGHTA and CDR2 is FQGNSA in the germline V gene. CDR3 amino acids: CASSLGVLGLNTGELFF. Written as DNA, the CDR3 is TGTGCCAGCAGCTTAGGTGTATTAGGACTGAACACCGGGGAGCTGTTTTTT.

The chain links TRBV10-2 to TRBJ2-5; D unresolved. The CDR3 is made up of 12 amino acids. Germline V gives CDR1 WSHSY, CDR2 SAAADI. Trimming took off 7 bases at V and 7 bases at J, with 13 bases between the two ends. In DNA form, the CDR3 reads TGCGCCAGCAACGATGAGCCGAGGACCCAGTACTTC. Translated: CASNDEPRTQYF.

CDR3 bases: TGTGCCAGCAGCTTGGGCGGGGGGAGCACAGATACGCAGTATTTT. This sequence encodes CASSLGGGSTDTQYF. This chain uses TRBV5-6 with TRBJ2-3; 8 bases line up with TRBD2. CDR1 is SGHDT and CDR2 is YYEEEE in the germline V gene. V was pared by 0 bases and J by 0 bases, with 0 bases of the junction left unmatched. The CDR3 extends over 15 amino acids. Variable domain in full (rest from reference TRBV5-6 and TRBJ2-3): DAGVTQSPTHLIKTRGQQVTLRCSPKSGHDTVSWYQQALGQGPQFIFQYYEEEERQRGNFPDRFSGHQFPNYSSELNVNALLLGDSALYLCASSLGGGSTDTQYFGPGTRLTVL.

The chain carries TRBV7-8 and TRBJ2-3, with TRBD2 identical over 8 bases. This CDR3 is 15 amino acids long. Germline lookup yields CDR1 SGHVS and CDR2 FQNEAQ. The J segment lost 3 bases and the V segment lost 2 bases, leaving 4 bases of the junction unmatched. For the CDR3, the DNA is TGTGCCAGCAGCTTAAGGCGGGGGGAGACAGATACGCAGTATTTT. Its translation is CASSLRRGETDTQYF.

In DNA, the CDR3 is TGCGCCAGCAGCCAAGGAGAATCACCCCTCCACTTT. It yields the protein CASSQGESPLHF. The rearrangement joins TRBV4-1 to TRBJ1-6; D is ambiguous. This CDR3 has 12 amino acids. CDR1 and CDR2 from the germline V gene are MGHRA and YSYEKL. Trimming took off 1 base at V and 10 bases at J, with 5 bases between the two ends.

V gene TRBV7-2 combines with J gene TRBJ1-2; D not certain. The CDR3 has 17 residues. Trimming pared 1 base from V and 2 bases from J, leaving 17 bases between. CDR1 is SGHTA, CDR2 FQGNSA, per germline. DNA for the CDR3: TGTGCCAGCAGCTTAGTCGTAGGGAGGGCCCTAAACTATGGCTACACCTTC. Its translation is CASSLVVGRALNYGYTF.

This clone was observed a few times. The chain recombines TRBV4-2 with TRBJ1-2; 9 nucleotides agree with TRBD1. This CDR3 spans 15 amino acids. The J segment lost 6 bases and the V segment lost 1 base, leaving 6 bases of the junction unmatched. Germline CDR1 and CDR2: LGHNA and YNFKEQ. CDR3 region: CASSQVDRGGDGYTF. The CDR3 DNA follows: TGTGCCAGCAGCCAAGTGGACAGGGGTGGAGATGGCTACACCTTC.

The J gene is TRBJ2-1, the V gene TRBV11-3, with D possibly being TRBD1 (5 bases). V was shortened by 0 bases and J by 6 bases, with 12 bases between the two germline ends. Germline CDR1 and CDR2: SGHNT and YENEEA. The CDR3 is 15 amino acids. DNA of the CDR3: TGTGCCAGCAGCTTAGATGGGGCAGGGCTCAATGAGCAGTTCTTC. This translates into CASSLDGAGLNEQFF.